Listed below are T cell receptor beta chains from one sample, sequenced in a study of blood T cell repertoires in COVID-19. The table came from immunoSEQ multiplex PCR; TCRdb's copy has only in-frame clones and leaves some out. The top ten hold approximately 11% of the sample, which has 150,000 or so clones, around 81% seen once. The source material was peripheral blood. The receptors were gathered from a man between 60 and 75 years old with active or convalescent COVID-19. Both conserved end residues are part of each CDR3. The D gene is left open where the match is weak. Clone sizes are given selectively: once, few, many, or a class where the clone is expanded.

J	size	D	V	DNA	CDR3
TRBJ2-7	NA	NA	TRBV9	TGTGCCAGCAGCGCCGGGATCCCTTCCTACGAGCAGTACTTC	CASSAGIPSYEQYF
TRBJ2-7	NA	TRBD1	TRBV3-1/TRBV3-2	TGTGCCAGCAGCTACCGACAGGGACAGTACGAGCAGTACTTC	CASSYRQGQYEQYF
TRBJ2-1	NA	NA	TRBV5-6	TGTGCCAGCAGCAAGACGGAGTACAATGAGCAGTTCTTC	CASSKTEYNEQFF
TRBJ2-7	NA	TRBD1	TRBV2	TGTGCCAGCAGTAACAGGGGGAGCTCCTACGAGCAGTACTTC	CASSNRGSSYEQYF
TRBJ2-5	NA	TRBD2	TRBV7-7	TGTGCTAGCAGCTTAGCGGGAGTCTCTGAGACCCAGTACTTC	CASSLAGVSETQYF
TRBJ1-2	NA	NA	TRBV7-2	TGTGCCAGCAGCTCCGCCGGCAGGGGAGATGGCTACACCTTC	CASSSAGRGDGYTF
TRBJ2-5	NA	NA	TRBV20-1	TGCAGTGCTAGTGGGCAGGGAAGGCAAGAGACCCAGTACTTC	CSASGQGRQETQYF
TRBJ1-2	NA	NA	TRBV20-1	TGCAGTGCTAGAGGGACAGCTGGCTACACCTTC	CSARGTAGYTF
TRBJ1-5	NA	NA	TRBV7-9	TGTGCCAGCAGCTCTAACAGGGAATTTGAGAGTCAGCCCCAGCATTTT	CASSSNREFESQPQHF
TRBJ1-2	NA	NA	TRBV19	TGTGCCACCAATCCTACCCAGTGGGCCGAGAACTATGGCTACACCTTC	CATNPTQWAENYGYTF
TRBJ1-2	NA	NA	TRBV10-2	TGCGCCAGCAGAACCGACAGCTATGGCTACACCTTC	CASRTDSYGYTF
TRBJ1-4	NA	TRBD1	TRBV2	TGTGCCAGCAGTGCGGACAGGGGGAATGGTGAAAAACTGTTTTTT	CASSADRGNGEKLFF
TRBJ1-6	once	TRBD1	TRBV5-8	TGTGCCAGCAGCTTGTCAGGGGGCGCGAGTTCACCCCTCCACTTT	CASSLSGGASSPLHF
TRBJ2-1	NA	NA	TRBV5-4	TGTGCCAGCAGCTTTCCGGGATCCTACAATGAGCAGTTCTTC	CASSFPGSYNEQFF
TRBJ2-7	NA	TRBD1	TRBV7-9	TGTGCCAGCAGCTTAGCACAGGGGAGTTACTACGAGCAGTACTTC	CASSLAQGSYYEQYF
TRBJ1-2	NA	TRBD1	TRBV24-1	TGTGCCACCAGTGTGGGGACAGTCGACTATGGCTACACCTTC	CATSVGTVDYGYTF
TRBJ2-1	NA	NA	TRBV18	TGTGCCAGCTCACCGGGCCCCCTCCCCAATGAGCAGTTCTTC	CASSPGPLPNEQFF
TRBJ2-7	NA	TRBD1	TRBV10-3	TGTGCCATCACGGGACAGGGGGCAAACGAGCAGTACTTC	CAITGQGANEQYF
TRBJ1-2	NA	NA	TRBV3-1/TRBV3-2	TGTGCCAGCAGCCAAGAAGCAGGGAACTATGGCTACACCTTC	CASSQEAGNYGYTF
TRBJ1-2	once	NA	TRBV28	TGTGCCAGCAGTTTCCCTACAGGTGCTAACTATGGCTACACCTTC	CASSFPTGANYGYTF
TRBJ2-3	NA	NA	TRBV3-1/TRBV3-2	TGTGCCAGCAGCCCCGGCGGAAGTAGCACAGATACGCAGTATTTT	CASSPGGSSTDTQYF
TRBJ2-7	NA	TRBD2	TRBV7-6	TGTGCCAGCAGCTTAGTAGCGGGGGGGACCTACGAGCAGTACTTC	CASSLVAGGTYEQYF
TRBJ1-2	NA	NA	TRBV25-1	TGTGCCAGCAGTGAATATACCCGGGATGGCTACACCTTC	CASSEYTRDGYTF
TRBJ2-1	NA	TRBD2	TRBV19	TGTGCCAGTGGGACTAGCGGGAGGTTCAATGAGCAGTTCTTC	CASGTSGRFNEQFF
TRBJ1-4	NA	TRBD1	TRBV2	TGTGCCAGCAGTGAAAGAACAGGGGTGGGCGAAAAACTGTTTTTT	CASSERTGVGEKLFF
TRBJ2-1	NA	NA	TRBV6-5	TGTGCCAGCAGTTACCAACAGGGACAGCAGTTCTTC	CASSYQQGQQFF
TRBJ2-5	many	NA	TRBV19	TGTGCCAGTAGTAACAGTCCCGGAGAGACCCAGTACTTC	CASSNSPGETQYF
TRBJ2-1	NA	NA	TRBV3-1/TRBV3-2	TGTGCCAGCAGCCCGCAGCGGGTCTTTTACAATGAGCAGTTCTTC	CASSPQRVFYNEQFF
TRBJ2-7	NA	TRBD1	TRBV9	TGTGCCAGCAGCGTAGGTGACCGGACAGGGGGCCACGAGCAGTACTTC	CASSVGDRTGGHEQYF
TRBJ1-1	NA	NA	TRBV5-4	TGTGCCAGCAGCTCACGGACAGACACTGAAGCTTTCTTT	CASSSRTDTEAFF
TRBJ1-6	NA	NA	TRBV27	TGTGCCAGCAGTCCCGCGGGGGGTCAATATTCACCCCTCCACTTT	CASSPAGGQYSPLHF
TRBJ2-7	few	TRBD2	TRBV6-1	TGTGCCAGCAGTGAAGCGGGTGAACGGGGATGGGCACTAGCGGGAGTAGCGTACTTC	CASSEAGERGWALAGVAYF
TRBJ2-7	once	NA	TRBV6-5	TGTGCCACTACAGGCGTCGGCTACGAGCAGTACTTC	CATTGVGYEQYF
TRBJ2-1	NA	TRBD2	TRBV29-1	TGCAGCGTTGGGGGACTAGCGGGACTCTACAATGAGCAGTTCTTC	CSVGGLAGLYNEQFF
TRBJ2-2	NA	NA	TRBV28	TGTGCCAGCATCTATGGGCAGAACACCGGGGAGCTGTTTTTT	CASIYGQNTGELFF
TRBJ2-1	NA	NA	TRBV7-9	TGTGCCAGCAGCTCGGAAGCGGGTGAGCAGTTCTTC	CASSSEAGEQFF
TRBJ2-7	NA	NA	TRBV18	TGTGCCAGCTCACCCATGACGGGAGCCCCAACCTACGAGCAGTACTTC	CASSPMTGAPTYEQYF
TRBJ1-2	few	TRBD1	TRBV10-3	TGTGCCATCCTACCGGGACAGGGAAACTATGGCTACACCTTC	CAILPGQGNYGYTF
TRBJ1-3	NA	NA	TRBV5-5	TGTGCCAGCAGGCCCAGCTCTGGAAACACCATATATTTT	CASRPSSGNTIYF
TRBJ2-7	NA	NA	TRBV3-1/TRBV3-2	TGTGCCAGCAGCCAAGCCCCACCCACATACGAGCAGTACTTC	CASSQAPPTYEQYF
TRBJ2-6	NA	TRBD1	TRBV13	TGTGCCAGCAGCTCGGGACAGGGCCTCTCTGGGGCCAACGTCCTGACTTTC	CASSSGQGLSGANVLTF
TRBJ2-2	NA	TRBD2	TRBV11-3	TGTGCCAGCAGCTTAGTCGGCTTAGCGGGACCCGGGGAGCTGTTTTTT	CASSLVGLAGPGELFF
TRBJ1-1	NA	NA	TRBV14	TGTGCCAGCAGCCTCCGAGGGGGGAACACTGAAGCTTTCTTT	CASSLRGGNTEAFF